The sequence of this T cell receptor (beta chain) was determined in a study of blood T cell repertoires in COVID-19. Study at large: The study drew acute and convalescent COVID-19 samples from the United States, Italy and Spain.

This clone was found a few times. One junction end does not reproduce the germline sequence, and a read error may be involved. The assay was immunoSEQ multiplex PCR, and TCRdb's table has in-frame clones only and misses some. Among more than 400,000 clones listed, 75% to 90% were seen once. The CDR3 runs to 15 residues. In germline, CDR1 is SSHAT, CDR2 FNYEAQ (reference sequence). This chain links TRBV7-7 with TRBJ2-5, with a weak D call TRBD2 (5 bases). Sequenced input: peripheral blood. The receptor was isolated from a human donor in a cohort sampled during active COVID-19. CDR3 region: CASSLGGSGGETQYF. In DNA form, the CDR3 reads TGTGCTAGCAGCTTAGGAGGCTCTGGTGGGGAGACCCAGTACTTC. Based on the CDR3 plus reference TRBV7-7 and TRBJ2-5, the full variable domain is GAGVSQSPRYKVTKRGQDVTLRCDPISSHATLYWYQQALGQGPEFLTYFNYEAQPDKSGLPSDRFSAERPEGSISTLTIQRTEQRDSAMYRCASSLGGSGGETQYFGPGTRLLVL.